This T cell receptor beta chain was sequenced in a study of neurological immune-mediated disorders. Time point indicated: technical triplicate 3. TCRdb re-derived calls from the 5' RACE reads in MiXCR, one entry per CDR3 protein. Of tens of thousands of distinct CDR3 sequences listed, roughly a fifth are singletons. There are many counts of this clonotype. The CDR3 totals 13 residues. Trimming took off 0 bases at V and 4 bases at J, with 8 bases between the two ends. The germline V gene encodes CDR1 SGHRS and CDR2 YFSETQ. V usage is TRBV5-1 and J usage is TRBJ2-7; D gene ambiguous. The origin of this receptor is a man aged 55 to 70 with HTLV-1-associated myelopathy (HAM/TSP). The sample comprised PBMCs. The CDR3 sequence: CASSLDLGYEQYF. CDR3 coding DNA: TGCGCCAGCAGCTTGGATCTGGGGTACGAGCAGTACTTC.